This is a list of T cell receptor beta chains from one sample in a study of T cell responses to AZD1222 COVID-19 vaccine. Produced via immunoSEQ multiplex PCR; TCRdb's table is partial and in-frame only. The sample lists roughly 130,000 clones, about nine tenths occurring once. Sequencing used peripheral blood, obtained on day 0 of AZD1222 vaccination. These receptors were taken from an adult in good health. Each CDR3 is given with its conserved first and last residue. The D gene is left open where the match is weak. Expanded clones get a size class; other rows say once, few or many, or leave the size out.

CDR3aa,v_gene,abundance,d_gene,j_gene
CASAPRQGTEETQYF,TRBV5-1,-,TRBD1,TRBJ2-5
CSVEDAIAGTSSYEQYF,TRBV29-1,-,TRBD2,TRBJ2-7
CASSLAGPALNEKLFF,TRBV7-9,-,-,TRBJ1-4
CASRTWTGGSPLHF,TRBV5-6,-,TRBD1,TRBJ1-6
CASTTGGWVGKNIQYF,TRBV2,-,-,TRBJ2-4
CASSLTEGVQPQHF,TRBV4-1,-,-,TRBJ1-5
CASSRQGGTEAFF,TRBV7-2,-,TRBD1,TRBJ1-1
CASSLRSTGFNQPQHF,TRBV28,-,-,TRBJ1-5
CASSLMGLAYGYTF,TRBV28,once,-,TRBJ1-2
CASSGAYSNQPQHF,TRBV25-1,once,-,TRBJ1-5
CAGWTGSEQYF,TRBV10-2,-,TRBD1,TRBJ2-7
CASSQDVLGSAFF,TRBV3-1/TRBV3-2,few,-,TRBJ1-1
CASSAIPSYEQYF,TRBV28,-,-,TRBJ2-7
CASSPEGLDEQYF,TRBV3-1/TRBV3-2,-,-,TRBJ2-7
CASSEAPRRAGGLQKTQYF,TRBV2,-,TRBD2,TRBJ2-5
CATAGTSGGVSGSYNEQFF,TRBV19,-,TRBD2,TRBJ2-1
CASSYLTDRTNYGYTF,TRBV6-5,-,-,TRBJ1-2
CASSVGSVGANVLTF,TRBV9,-,-,TRBJ2-6
CASSPPGELNTEAFF,TRBV5-4,-,-,TRBJ1-1
CASSQESEVNTEAFF,TRBV4-1,-,-,TRBJ1-1
CASSPGSGSFYGYTF,TRBV3-1/TRBV3-2,-,-,TRBJ1-2
CASSDWGAATEAFF,TRBV2,-,-,TRBJ1-1
CSASWGPGGGGELFF,TRBV20-1,-,TRBD2,TRBJ2-2
CAIRPRTGPSGNTIYF,TRBV10-3,-,TRBD1,TRBJ1-3
CASSLRGIDYGYTF,TRBV28,-,-,TRBJ1-2
CASSPPQGNTEAFF,TRBV19,-,-,TRBJ1-1
CAWSVKGSETQYF,TRBV30,once,-,TRBJ2-5
CASSYSDLTNEQFF,TRBV6-2/TRBV6-3,-,-,TRBJ2-1
CASSLFGDEQYF,TRBV27,-,-,TRBJ2-7
CASSTGEKLFF,TRBV7-9,-,-,TRBJ1-4
CASSQELVKNIQYF,TRBV3-1/TRBV3-2,-,-,TRBJ2-4
CAWSGLGTYNEQFF,TRBV30,few,-,TRBJ2-1
CASSQTAANEKLFF,TRBV2,-,-,TRBJ1-4
CASIPGSSGNTIYF,TRBV19,-,-,TRBJ1-3
CASSLRGAGANEKLFF,TRBV5-4,once,-,TRBJ1-4
CASSYSSLAGADTQYF,TRBV6-6,-,TRBD2,TRBJ2-3
CAWSGDQGSLAQYF,TRBV30,few,-,TRBJ2-7
CASSLGGRAYEQYF,TRBV7-8,-,-,TRBJ2-7
CASSPPNPGTDTQYF,TRBV18,-,-,TRBJ2-3
CASSEYLSTGELFF,TRBV25-1,-,-,TRBJ2-2
CADAVWGVWTEAFF,TRBV2,-,-,TRBJ1-1
CASSPRTGTYEQYF,TRBV7-9,-,TRBD1,TRBJ2-7
CASSPTSGAPLEQYF,TRBV4-3,-,TRBD2,TRBJ2-7
CASSRIWNTEAFF,TRBV9,-,-,TRBJ1-1
CASSIEAELGEQYF,TRBV19,-,-,TRBJ2-7
CASILGAGPYEQYF,TRBV2,-,TRBD2,TRBJ2-7
CASRTRGPYEQYF,TRBV28,-,-,TRBJ2-7
CSASLGRRLGYGYTF,TRBV20-1,few,-,TRBJ1-2
CASSKKNRGASCNYGYTF,TRBV21-1,-,-,TRBJ1-2
CASSYDRGSLPQETQYF,TRBV18,-,-,TRBJ2-5
CASSPGGGPGDTEAFF,TRBV9,-,-,TRBJ1-1
CASSLGVMNTEAFF,TRBV28,-,-,TRBJ1-1
CASSFDATSGANVLTF,TRBV7-2,-,-,TRBJ2-6
CASSVAPDQSTDTQYF,TRBV9,-,-,TRBJ2-3
CASRDRSNTEAFF,TRBV19,-,-,TRBJ1-1